This T cell receptor (beta chain) was observed in a study of T cells expressing NK-cell markers. CDR3 length: 14 residues. Per germline, CDR1 SGHNT and CDR2 YENEEA. TCRdb derives one entry per CDR3 protein from the 5' RACE reads, leaving out DNA. The listing records 200,000 to 300,000 distinct CDR3 sequences. The sample comprised blood T cells: a sorted CD56 or NKG2C T cell subset, CD4+ or CD8+ T cells, or bulk PBMC T cells (not recorded which). The sequence was collected from a woman aged 18-69 years in good health. This chain links TRBV11-3 with TRBJ2-2; TCRdb indicates TRBD1, and absent DNA this call remains unverified. This chain's CDR3 is CASSSRQGFGELFF. Full variable domain (rest looked up from reference TRBV11-3 and TRBJ2-2): EAGVVQSPRYKIIEKKQPVAFWCNPISGHNTLYWYLQNLGQGPELLIRYENEEAVDDSQLPKDRFSAERLKGVDSTLKIQPAELGDSAVYLCASSSRQGFGELFFGEGSRLTVL.